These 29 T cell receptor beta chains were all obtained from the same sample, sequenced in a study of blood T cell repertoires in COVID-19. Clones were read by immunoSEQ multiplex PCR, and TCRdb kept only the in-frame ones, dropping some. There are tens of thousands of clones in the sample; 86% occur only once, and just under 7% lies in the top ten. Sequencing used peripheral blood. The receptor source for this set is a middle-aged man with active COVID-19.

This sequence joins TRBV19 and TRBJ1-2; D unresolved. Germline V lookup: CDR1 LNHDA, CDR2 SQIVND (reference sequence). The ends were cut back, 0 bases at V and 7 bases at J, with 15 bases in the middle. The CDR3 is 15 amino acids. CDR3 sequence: CASSIDKLPIRGYTF. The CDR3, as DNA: TGTGCCAGTAGTATAGATAAACTCCCAATCCGTGGCTACACCTTC.

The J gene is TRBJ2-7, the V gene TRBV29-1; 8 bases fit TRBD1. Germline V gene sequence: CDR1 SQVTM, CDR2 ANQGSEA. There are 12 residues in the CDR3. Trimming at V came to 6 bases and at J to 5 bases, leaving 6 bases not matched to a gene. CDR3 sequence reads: CSVRTGFHEQYF. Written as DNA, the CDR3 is TGCAGCGTCAGGACAGGGTTCCACGAGCAGTACTTC.

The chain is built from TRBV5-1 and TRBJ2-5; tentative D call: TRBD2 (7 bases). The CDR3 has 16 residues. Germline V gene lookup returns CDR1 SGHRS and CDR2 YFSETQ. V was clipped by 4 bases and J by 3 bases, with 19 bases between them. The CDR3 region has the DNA TGCGCCAGCAGCCGCGGGAGAGTGGGGGCGAAAGAGACCCAGTACTTC. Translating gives CASSRGRVGAKETQYF.

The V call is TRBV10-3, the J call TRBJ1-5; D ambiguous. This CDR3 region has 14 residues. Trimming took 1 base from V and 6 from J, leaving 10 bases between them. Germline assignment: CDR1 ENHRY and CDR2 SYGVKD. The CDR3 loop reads CAISEFGGGQPQHF. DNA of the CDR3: TGTGCCATCAGTGAGTTCGGCGGTGGTCAGCCCCAGCATTTT.

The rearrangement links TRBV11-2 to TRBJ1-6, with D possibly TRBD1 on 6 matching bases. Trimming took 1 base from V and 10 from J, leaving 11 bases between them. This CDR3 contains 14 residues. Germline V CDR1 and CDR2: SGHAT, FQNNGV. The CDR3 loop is CASSLAGGRSPLHF. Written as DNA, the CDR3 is TGTGCCAGCAGCTTAGCGGGGGGCAGATCACCCCTCCACTTT.

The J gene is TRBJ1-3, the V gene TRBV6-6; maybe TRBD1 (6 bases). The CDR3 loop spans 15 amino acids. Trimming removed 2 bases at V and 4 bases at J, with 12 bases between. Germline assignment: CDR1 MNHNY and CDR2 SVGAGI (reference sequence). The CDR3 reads CASSYRDRIGNTIYF. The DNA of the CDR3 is TGTGCCAGCAGTTACCGTGACAGGATAGGAAACACCATATATTTT.

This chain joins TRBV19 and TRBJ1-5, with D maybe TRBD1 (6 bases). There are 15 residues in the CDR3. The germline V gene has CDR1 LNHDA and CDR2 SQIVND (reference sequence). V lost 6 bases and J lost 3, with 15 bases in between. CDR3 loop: CASSPLGQTNQPQHF. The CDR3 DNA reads TGTGCCAGTAGCCCTCTCGGACAGACCAATCAGCCCCAGCATTTT.

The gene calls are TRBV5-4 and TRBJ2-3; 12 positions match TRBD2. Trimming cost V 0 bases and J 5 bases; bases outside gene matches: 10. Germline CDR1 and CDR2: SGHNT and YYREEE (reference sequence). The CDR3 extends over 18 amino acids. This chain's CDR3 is CASSLEEASGRDQDTQYF. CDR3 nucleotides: TGTGCCAGCAGCTTGGAAGAGGCTAGCGGGAGGGATCAAGATACGCAGTATTTT.

The CDR3 region is CASSPGLGGGDTQYF. For the CDR3, the DNA is TGCGCCAGCAGCCCGGGACTCGGAGGAGGAGATACGCAGTATTTT. The chain has TRBV5-1 and TRBJ2-3; D might be TRBD2 (6 bases). Trimming cost V 4 bases and J 5 bases, with 17 bases left between them. Germline lookup yields CDR1 SGHRS and CDR2 YFSETQ. There are 15 residues in the CDR3. Full variable domain (remainder filled in from reference TRBV5-1 and TRBJ2-3): KAGVTQTPRYLIKTRGQQVTLSCSPISGHRSVSWYQQTPGQGLQFLFEYFSETQRNKGNFPGRFSGRQFSNSRSEMNVSTLELGDSALYLCASSPGLGGGDTQYFGPGTRLTVL.

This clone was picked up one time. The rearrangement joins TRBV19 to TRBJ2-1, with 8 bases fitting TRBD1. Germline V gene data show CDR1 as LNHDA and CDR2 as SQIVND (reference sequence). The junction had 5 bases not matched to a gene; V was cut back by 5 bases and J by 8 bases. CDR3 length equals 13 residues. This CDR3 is CASSADRVDEQFF. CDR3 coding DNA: TGTGCCAGTAGTGCGGACAGGGTGGATGAGCAGTTCTTC.

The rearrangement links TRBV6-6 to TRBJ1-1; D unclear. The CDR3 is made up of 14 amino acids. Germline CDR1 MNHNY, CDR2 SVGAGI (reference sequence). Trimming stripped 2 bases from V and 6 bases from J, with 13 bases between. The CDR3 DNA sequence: TGTGCCAGCAGTTACGGCGGAACTTTAGCTGAAGCTTTCTTT. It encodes CASSYGGTLAEAFF.

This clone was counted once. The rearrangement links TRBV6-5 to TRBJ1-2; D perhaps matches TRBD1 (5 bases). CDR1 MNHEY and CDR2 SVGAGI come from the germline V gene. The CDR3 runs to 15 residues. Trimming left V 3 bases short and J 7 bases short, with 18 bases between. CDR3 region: CASSYTGGTVIGYTF. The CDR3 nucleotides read TGTGCCAGCAGTTATACCGGGGGGACGGTGATTGGCTACACCTTC.

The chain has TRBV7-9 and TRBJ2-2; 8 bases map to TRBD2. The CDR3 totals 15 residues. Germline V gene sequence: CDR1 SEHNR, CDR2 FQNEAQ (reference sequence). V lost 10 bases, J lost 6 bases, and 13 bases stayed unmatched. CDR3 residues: CATETGTSGSGELFF. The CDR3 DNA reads TGTGCCACCGAAACCGGGACTAGTGGTTCCGGGGAGCTGTTTTTT.

CDR3 residues: CASSPAGPTDTQYF. As DNA, the CDR3 is TGTGCCAGCTCACCGGCGGGACCCACAGATACGCAGTATTTT. The V call is TRBV18, the J call TRBJ2-3; D might be TRBD2 (6 bases). This CDR3 contains 14 residues. V gave up 3 bases and J gave up 2 bases, with 9 bases separating them. Germline CDR1 reads KGHSH; CDR2 reads LQKENI.

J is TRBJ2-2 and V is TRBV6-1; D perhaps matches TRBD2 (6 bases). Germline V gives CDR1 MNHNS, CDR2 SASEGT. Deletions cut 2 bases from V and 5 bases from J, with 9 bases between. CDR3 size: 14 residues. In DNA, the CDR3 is TGTGCCAGCAGTGAAACGGGGGAGACCGGGGAGCTGTTTTTT. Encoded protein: CASSETGETGELFF.

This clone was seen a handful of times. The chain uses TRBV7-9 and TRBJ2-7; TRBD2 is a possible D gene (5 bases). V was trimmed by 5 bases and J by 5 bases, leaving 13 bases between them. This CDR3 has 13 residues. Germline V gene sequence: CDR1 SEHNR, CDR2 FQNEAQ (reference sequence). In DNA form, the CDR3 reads TGTGCCAGCAGCCGCTCGGGGTCTAACGAGCAGTACGTC. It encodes CASSRSGSNEQYV.

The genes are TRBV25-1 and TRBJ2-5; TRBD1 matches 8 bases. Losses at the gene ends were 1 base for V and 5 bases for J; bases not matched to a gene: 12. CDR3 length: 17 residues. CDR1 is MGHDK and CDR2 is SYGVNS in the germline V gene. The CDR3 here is CASSELAGQGVGETQYF. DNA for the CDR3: TGTGCCAGCAGTGAATTGGCCGGACAGGGTGTGGGGGAGACCCAGTACTTC.

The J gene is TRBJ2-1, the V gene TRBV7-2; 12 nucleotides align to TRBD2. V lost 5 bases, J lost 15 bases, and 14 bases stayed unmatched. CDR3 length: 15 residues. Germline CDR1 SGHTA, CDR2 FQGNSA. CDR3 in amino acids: CASSEPSGGALHRFF. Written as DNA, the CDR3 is TGTGCCAGCAGCGAGCCTAGCGGGGGGGCCCTTCATCGGTTCTTC.

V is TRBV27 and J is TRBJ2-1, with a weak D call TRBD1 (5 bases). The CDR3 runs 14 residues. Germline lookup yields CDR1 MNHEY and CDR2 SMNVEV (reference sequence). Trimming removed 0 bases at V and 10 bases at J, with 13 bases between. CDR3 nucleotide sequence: TGTGCCAGCAGTTTATCTGCAGGGATTCTCGAGCAGTTCTTC. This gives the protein CASSLSAGILEQFF.

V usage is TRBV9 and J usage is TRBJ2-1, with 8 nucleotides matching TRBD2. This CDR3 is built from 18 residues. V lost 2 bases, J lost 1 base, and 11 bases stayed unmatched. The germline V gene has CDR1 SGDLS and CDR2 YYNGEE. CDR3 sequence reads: CASSVWGRSGSSYNEQFF. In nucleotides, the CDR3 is TGTGCCAGCAGCGTGTGGGGACGGAGCGGGAGTTCCTACAATGAGCAGTTCTTC.

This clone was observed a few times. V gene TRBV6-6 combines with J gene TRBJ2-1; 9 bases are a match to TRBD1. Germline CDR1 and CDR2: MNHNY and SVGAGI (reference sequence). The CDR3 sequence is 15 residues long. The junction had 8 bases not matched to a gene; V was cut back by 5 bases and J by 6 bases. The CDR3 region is CASSNTGTGTNEQFF. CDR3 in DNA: TGTGCCAGCAGTAACACAGGGACAGGGACCAATGAGCAGTTCTTC.

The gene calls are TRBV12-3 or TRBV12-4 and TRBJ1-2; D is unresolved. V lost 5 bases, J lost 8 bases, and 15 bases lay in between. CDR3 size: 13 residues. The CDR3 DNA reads TGTGCCAGCAGTCTTCGTGAGGCGGGGGGCTACACCTTC. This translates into CASSLREAGGYTF.

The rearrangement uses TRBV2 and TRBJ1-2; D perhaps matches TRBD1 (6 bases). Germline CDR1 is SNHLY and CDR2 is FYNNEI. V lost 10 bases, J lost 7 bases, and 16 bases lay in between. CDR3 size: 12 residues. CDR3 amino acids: CATQRGGPGYTF. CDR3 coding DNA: TGTGCCACCCAGAGGGGGGGGCCTGGCTACACCTTC. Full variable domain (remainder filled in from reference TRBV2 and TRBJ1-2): EPEVTQTPSHQVTQMGQEVILRCVPISNHLYFYWYRQILGQKVEFLVSFYNNEISEKSEIFDDQFSVERPDGSNFTLKIRSTKLEDSAMYFCATQRGGPGYTFGSGTRLTVV.

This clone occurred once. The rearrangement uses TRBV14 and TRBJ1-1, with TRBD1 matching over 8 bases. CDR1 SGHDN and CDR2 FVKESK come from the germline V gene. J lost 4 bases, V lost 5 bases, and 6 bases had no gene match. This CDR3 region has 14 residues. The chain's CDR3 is CASSFDRGGTEAFF. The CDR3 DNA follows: TGTGCCAGCAGCTTCGACAGGGGAGGCACTGAAGCTTTCTTT.

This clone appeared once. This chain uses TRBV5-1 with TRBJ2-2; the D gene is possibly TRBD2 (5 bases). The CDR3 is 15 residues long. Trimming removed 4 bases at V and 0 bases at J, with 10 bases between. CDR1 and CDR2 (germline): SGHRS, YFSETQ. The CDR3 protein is CASSPGTTNTGELFF. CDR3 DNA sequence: TGCGCCAGCAGCCCGGGAACTACGAACACCGGGGAGCTGTTTTTT.

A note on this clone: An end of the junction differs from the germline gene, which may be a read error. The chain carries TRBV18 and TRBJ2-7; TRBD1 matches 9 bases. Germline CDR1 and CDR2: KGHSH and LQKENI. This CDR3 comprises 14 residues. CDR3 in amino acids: CASSPGTGTPTIDF. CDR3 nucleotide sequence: TGTGCCAGCTCACCTGGGACAGGGACTCCTACGATCGACTTC.

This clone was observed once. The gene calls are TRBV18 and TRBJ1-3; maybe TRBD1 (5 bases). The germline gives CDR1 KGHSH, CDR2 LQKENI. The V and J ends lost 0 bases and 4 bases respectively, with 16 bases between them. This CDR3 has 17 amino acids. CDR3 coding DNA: TGTGCCAGCTCACCACCTGGTTTACAGGTGGGCGGAAACACCATATATTTT. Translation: CASSPPGLQVGGNTIYF.

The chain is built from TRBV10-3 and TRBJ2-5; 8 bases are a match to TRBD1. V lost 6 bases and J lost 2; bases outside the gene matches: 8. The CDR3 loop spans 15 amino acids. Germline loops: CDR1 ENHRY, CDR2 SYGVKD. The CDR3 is CAISMTGVGQETQYF. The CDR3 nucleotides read TGTGCCATCAGCATGACAGGGGTAGGGCAAGAGACCCAGTACTTC.

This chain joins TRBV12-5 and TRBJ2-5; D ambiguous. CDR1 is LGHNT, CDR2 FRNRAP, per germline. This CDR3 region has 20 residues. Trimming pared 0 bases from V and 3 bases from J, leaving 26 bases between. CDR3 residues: CASGLVPAVPTVRFKETQYF. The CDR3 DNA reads TGTGCTAGTGGTTTGGTACCGGCGGTCCCTACCGTACGGTTTAAAGAGACCCAGTACTTC.